This T cell receptor beta chain appears in the sequencing data of a study of blood T cell repertoires in COVID-19 (dated by TCRdb to between 2020 and 2021). A note on the overall study: Samples from collaborators originated in the United States, Italy and Spain and spanned both the acute and convalescent phases of COVID-19. The material from the prospective study consisted of cDNA or gDNA derived from T cells, B-cell-depleted T cells, or PBMCs. The dataset comprised deeply sampled blood TCRbeta repertoires from subjects exposed to, actively infected with, or recovered from COVID-19. The repertoires were released in a freely available public database meant as a resource for research on the immune response to SARS-CoV-2. Samples came from the ongoing ImmuneRACE study (first 160 participants) plus 1,254 subjects from 6 global collaborators. The sample metadata nearly always contained a de-identified subject ID, COVID-19 status, age in years and sex. HLA class I and class II types, where available, came from metadata supplied by the sample provider rather than from assay-based typing. Findings and caveats that apply to the study as a whole: The amount of clinical and demographic metadata varied by source and participant and was provided uncurated.

The immunoSEQ Assay, a bias-controlled multiplex PCR, was used to amplify TCRbeta CDR3 regions from genomic DNA. In the paper's pipeline: The number of nucleated cells in each sample was estimated from the amplification of reference gene primers within the assay. Sequence reads were collapsed and filtered to measure the absolute abundance of every unique TCRbeta CDR3 rearrangement. For each sample, productive Simpson clonality was calculated as the square root of Simpson's diversity index over productive rearrangements. TCRdb carries this immuneACCESS record with in-frame sequences only. Its versions omit some clonotypes, under half of them owing to an unresolved V gene in the studies checked, with the rest unexplained. The V and J calls and clone size come from that table; D and trimming were worked out from the DNA. In all, the sample holds 490,000 or so clones, and roughly nine tenths of those were seen once. 8.3% of the sample rests with the top ten.

Comments on this clone: Its antigen is currently not known. The record has no base qualities; no much larger clone is one base away.

In the prospective study, participants were roughly 18 to 90 years old, resided in about two dozen geographic areas of the United States, and were enrolled through a virtual design. In the prospective study, participants were assigned to cohorts based on the clinical history participants reported in a screening survey and a study questionnaire. ImmuneRACE Cohort 3 recovered participants were defined by two consecutive negative NP/OP PCR tests, healthcare professional clearance, or symptom resolution. In the prospective study, whole blood, serum and a nasopharyngeal or oropharyngeal swab were collected from each participant by mobile phlebotomists. Prospective study participants could optionally give additional blood draws and questionnaires over an approximately 2-month period. Before DNA extraction, prospective study blood samples were shipped either frozen or at room temperature. The germline V and J ends show losses of 4 bases and 2 bases respectively, and no gene match explains 4 bases of the junction. The CDR3 goes from the cysteine to the phenylalanine over 14 residues. CDR3 DNA only is kept here, 42 bases in frame from base 1. Based on the germline V gene, the CDR1 and CDR2 sequences are SGHVS and FQNEAQ.

The source of this sequence is a woman aged 55-69 years who had recovered from COVID-19. The chain employs TRBV7-8 and TRBJ1-1, with 7 bases matching TRBD1. Sequencing used PBMCs or T cells enriched from blood (not recorded which). The nucleotides are TGTGCCAGCAGCTGGAACAGGGGAAACACTGAAGCTTTCTTT. Its protein reads: CASSWNRGNTEAFF.